In its sample, the clone carrying this TCR beta chain was seen a few times. Its matching antigen is unknown. Germline CDR1 reads SGDLS; CDR2 reads YYNGEE. The CDR3 has 16 residues. V dropped 0 bases and J dropped 5; count of bases not matched to a gene: 9. Libraries for TCR beta were made by quantitative 5'-RACE with molecular barcodes. TCRdb re-called the 5' RACE reads with MiXCR, one entry per CDR3 protein. The sample has fewer than 550,000 distinct CDR3 sequences, approximately 5% seen once. The sample belongs to a study of CD8 T cells in ankylosing spondylitis. Notes on the study in general: In reactive arthritis synovial fluid and blood, some motif variants had been reported before. Characteristic of ankylosing spondylitis blood, it appeared, was a TCR beta motif comprising roughly 8 highly homologous variants. Clones linked to the disease showed a CD8+ phenotype. They occurred at relatively low frequencies in peripheral blood. In ankylosing spondylitis patients, matched synovial fluid reportedly showed significant enrichment of disease-linked clones.

Sequences were obtained from blood, either unsorted or a sorted T cell fraction (not recorded which). The rearrangement joins TRBV9 to TRBJ2-5; 8 bases map to TRBD2. This clonotype originated in a male donor with ankylosing spondylitis. The CDR3 DNA is TGTGCCAGCAGCGTAGGCGGACTAGCCCCTCTGGAGACCCAGTACTTC. It specifies CASSVGGLAPLETQYF. Variable domain in full (rest from reference TRBV9 and TRBJ2-5): DSGVTQTPKHLITATGQRVTLRCSPRSGDLSVYWYQQSLDQGLQFLIQYYNGEERAKGNILERFSAQQFPDLHSELNLSSLELGDSALYFCASSVGGLAPLETQYFGPGTRLLVL.